This T cell receptor beta chain was sequenced during a study of T cell responses to AZD1222 COVID-19 vaccine. Here immunoSEQ multiplex PCR was the method, and the copy in TCRdb shows in-frame clones only, minus some. This sample has about 140,000 clones, with about 90% found just once. As for this clone: As yet, its antigen is unknown.

General study findings and limits: Baseline serology detected seropositivity in only five to seven AZD1222 recipients. After the peak T cell response, and only then, were repertoires sampled.

The CDR3 totals 15 residues. V shed 4 bases and J 8 bases; nucleotides not matched to a gene: 10. Per germline, CDR1 KGHSH and CDR2 LQKENI. The specimen was peripheral blood, collected 28 days after the second dose of the MenACWY control vaccine. V is TRBV18 and J is TRBJ1-4, with 7 bases identical to TRBD1. This TCR came from an adult who received the MenACWY meningococcal vaccine as a control. For the CDR3, the DNA is TGTGCCAGCTCACTACTCGACAGGGATGAAGAAAAACTGTTTTTT. It translates to CASSLLDRDEEKLFF.